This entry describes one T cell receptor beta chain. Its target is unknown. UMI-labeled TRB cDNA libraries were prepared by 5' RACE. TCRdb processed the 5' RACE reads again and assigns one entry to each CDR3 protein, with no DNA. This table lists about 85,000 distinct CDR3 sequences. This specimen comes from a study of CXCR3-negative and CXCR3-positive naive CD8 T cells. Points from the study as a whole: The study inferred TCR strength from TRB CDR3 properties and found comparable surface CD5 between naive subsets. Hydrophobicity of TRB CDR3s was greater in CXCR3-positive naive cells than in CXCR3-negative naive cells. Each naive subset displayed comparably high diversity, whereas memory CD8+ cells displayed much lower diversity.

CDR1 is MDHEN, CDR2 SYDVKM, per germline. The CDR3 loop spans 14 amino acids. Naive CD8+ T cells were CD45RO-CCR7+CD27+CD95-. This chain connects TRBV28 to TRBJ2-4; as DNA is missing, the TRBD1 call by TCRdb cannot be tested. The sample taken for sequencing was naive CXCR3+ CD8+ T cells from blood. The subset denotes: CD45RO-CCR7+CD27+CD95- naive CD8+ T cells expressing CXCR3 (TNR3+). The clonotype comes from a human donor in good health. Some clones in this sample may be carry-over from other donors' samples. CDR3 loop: CASSFRDPRDIQYF.